Listed here are 25 T cell receptor beta chains from one sample, sequenced in a study of blood T cells in healthy people across ages. Through a sample-barcoded 5' primer and a J-beta primer mix, a second PCR was run for 7 to 11 cycles. A single record per CDR3 protein comes from TCRdb applying MiXCR to the 5' RACE reads. The sample lists about 900,000 distinct CDR3 sequences; around 68% were seen once. The sample taken for sequencing was blood. These receptor sequences come from a man aged 25-45 years in good health.

This sequence joins TRBV7-9 and TRBJ2-5, with 7 bases aligning to TRBD2. CDR3 length equals 15 residues. Trimming removed 4 bases from V and 0 bases from J; junction bases left unmatched: 5. Germline V gene sequence: CDR1 SEHNR, CDR2 FQNEAQ (reference sequence). CDR3 nucleotide sequence: TGTGCCAGCAGCTGGCTAGCGGTGAACCAAGAGACCCAGTACTTC. The encoded protein is CASSWLAVNQETQYF. Supplemented by reference TRBV7-9 and TRBJ2-5, the full variable domain reads DTGVSQNPRHKITKRGQNVTFRCDPISEHNRLYWYRQTLGQGPEFLTYFQNEAQLEKSRLLSDRFSAERPKGSFSTLEIQRTEQGDSAMYLCASSWLAVNQETQYFGPGTRLLVL.

Only a few counts were recorded for this clonotype. The chain recombines TRBV2 with TRBJ2-1, with D maybe TRBD1 (6 bases). The CDR3 is 14 residues long. The V gene's germline CDR1 is SNHLY and CDR2 FYNNEI. V gave up 4 bases and J gave up 6 bases, with 13 bases separating them. In nucleotides, the CDR3 is TGTGCCAGCAGTGCAGGGGTAGGGCCCAATGAGCAGTTCTTC. Its translation: CASSAGVGPNEQFF.

In its sample, this clonotype was seen once. The J gene is TRBJ2-7, the V gene TRBV10-3; 8 bases fit TRBD2. This CDR3 is 15 amino acids long. In germline, CDR1 is ENHRY, CDR2 SYGVKD. J lost 0 bases, V lost 4 bases, and 5 bases had no gene match. This CDR3 is CAISASSGPSYEQYF. Here the CDR3 DNA reads TGTGCCATCAGTGCATCTAGCGGGCCCTCCTACGAGCAGTACTTC.

V is TRBV10-3 and J is TRBJ2-4, with no clear D. TRBJ2-7 matches the DNA end more closely, so the J call is doubtful. Per germline, CDR1 ENHRY and CDR2 SYGVKD. This CDR3 region has 11 residues. CDR3 sequence (DNA): TGTGCCATCAGGGAGAATTACGAGCAGTACTTC. Amino acid sequence: CAIRENYEQYF.

This clonotype was counted only a few times. The J gene is TRBJ2-4, the V gene TRBV14; TRBD1 aligns across 10 bases. Germline CDR1 reads SGHDN; CDR2 reads FVKESK. V lost 0 bases and J lost 12; bases outside the gene matches: 8. CDR3 length: 15 residues. The CDR3 DNA is TGTGCCAGCAGCCAAGACCGATGGGGACAGGGGAGTCAGTACTTC. It codes for CASSQDRWGQGSQYF. The complete variable domain, with remaining parts taken from reference TRBV14 and TRBJ2-4, reads EAGVTQFPSHSVIEKGQTVTLRCDPISGHDNLYWYRRVMGKEIKFLLHFVKESKQDESGMPNNRFLAERTGGTYSTLKVQPAELEDSGVYFCASSQDRWGQGSQYFGAGTRLSVL.

V usage is TRBV9 and J usage is TRBJ1-1; TRBD1 matches 8 bases. The CDR3 is made up of 16 amino acids. Germline assignment: CDR1 SGDLS and CDR2 YYNGEE. V was clipped by 4 bases and J by 1 base; unmatched bases: 9. The CDR3 nucleotides are TGTGCCAGCAGCCGGGGACAGGTGTGGTCGAACACTGAAGCTTTCTTT. It yields the protein CASSRGQVWSNTEAFF.

The chain employs TRBV2 and TRBJ2-7; D is ambiguous. The V end lost 6 bases, the J end lost 0 bases, and 12 bases lay between the germline ends. The CDR3 is 14 residues long. Germline lookup yields CDR1 SNHLY and CDR2 FYNNEI. DNA of the CDR3: TGTGCCAGCAGACCACGGTTCAGCTCCTACGAGCAGTACTTC. Translated: CASRPRFSSYEQYF.

V gene TRBV7-2 combines with J gene TRBJ2-5; 9 positions match TRBD2. The J segment lost 2 bases and the V segment lost 8 bases, leaving 6 bases of the junction unmatched. Per germline, CDR1 SGHTA and CDR2 FQGNSA. The CDR3 has 14 amino acids. The CDR3 loop reads CASQSGGFQETQYF. DNA for the CDR3: TGTGCCAGCCAGAGCGGGGGGTTTCAAGAGACCCAGTACTTC.

The rearrangement links TRBV7-2 to TRBJ2-3; 7 bases align to TRBD2. V shed 1 base, J shed 3 bases, and the junction held 7 bases outside the gene matches. This CDR3 is built from 16 residues. Germline assignment: CDR1 SGHTA and CDR2 FQGNSA. In nucleotides, the CDR3 is TGTGCCAGCAGCTTAGGGTGGCCGGGGGGAACAGATACGCAGTATTTT. Protein sequence: CASSLGWPGGTDTQYF.

The chain is built from TRBV12-3 or TRBV12-4 and TRBJ2-6, with D tentatively TRBD2 (5 bases). The CDR3 is made up of 19 amino acids. V dropped 5 bases and J dropped 3 bases, with 23 bases sitting between them. The CDR3 is CASSRADVWLAVGANVLTF. DNA of the CDR3: TGTGCCAGCAGTCGAGCGGATGTATGGCTAGCTGTTGGGGCCAACGTCCTGACTTTC.

The chain links TRBV28 to TRBJ2-7, with D unclear. There are 14 residues in the CDR3. Trimming removed 2 bases at V and 0 bases at J, with 8 bases between. From germline, CDR1 is MDHEN and CDR2 SYDVKM. The CDR3: CASSLVTSSYEQYF. CDR3 bases: TGTGCCAGCAGTTTAGTTACGAGCTCCTACGAGCAGTACTTC.

The V call is TRBV27, the J call TRBJ2-3, with D perhaps matching TRBD2 (7 bases). CDR3 length equals 17 residues. Germline values: CDR1 MNHEY, CDR2 SMNVEV (reference sequence). Trimming took 6 bases from V and 5 from J, leaving 24 bases between them. CDR3 in amino acids: CASSGSRGARGIDTQYF. In DNA form, the CDR3 reads TGTGCCAGCAGCGGGTCACGGGGGGCGCGGGGTATAGATACGCAGTATTTT.

The chain combines TRBV12-3 or TRBV12-4 with TRBJ2-4; 8 bases are a match to TRBD1. The J call is uncertain, as TRBJ2-7 better fits the DNA end. This CDR3 is 14 amino acids long. The CDR3 nucleotides read TGTGCCAGCAGCACCTCGGACAGGGACTACGAGCAGTACTTC. This gives the protein CASSTSDRDYEQYF.

CDR3 amino acids: CASSQDGSPYNSPLHF. CDR3 sequence (DNA): TGCGCCAGCAGCCAAGACGGGAGTCCCTATAATTCACCCCTCCACTTT. This chain connects TRBV4-3 to TRBJ1-6; no clear D. Germline assignment: CDR1 LGHNA and CDR2 YSLEER. V lost 0 bases and J lost 2, with 8 bases in between. This CDR3 is built from 16 residues.

The sample holds a few counts of this clonotype. V gene TRBV7-3 combines with J gene TRBJ2-1; 7 bases fit TRBD2. This CDR3 region has 16 residues. CDR1 is SGHTA, CDR2 FQGTGA, per germline. The ends lost 7 bases at V and 4 bases at J; junction bases unmatched: 13. The CDR3 sequence: CASTLSPGEGYNEQFF. In DNA form, the CDR3 reads TGTGCCAGCACTCTAAGCCCGGGGGAGGGGTACAATGAGCAGTTCTTC.

The V gene is TRBV19, the J gene TRBJ2-5; unclear D gene. The germline V and J ends were trimmed by 5 bases and 0 bases, with 19 bases remaining between them. The length of the CDR3 is 17 residues. The germline V gene encodes CDR1 LNHDA and CDR2 SQIVND (reference sequence). The CDR3 DNA follows: TGTGCCAGTAGTCCAAGGGTCGCTAGGGTTAACCAAGAGACCCAGTACTTC. Amino acids: CASSPRVARVNQETQYF.

This clonotype has just one count. V and J are TRBV20-1 and TRBJ2-3; 9 bases match TRBD1. The CDR3 has 14 residues. Trimming cost V 0 bases and J 4 bases; bases outside gene matches: 2. Per the germline V gene, CDR1 is DFQATT and CDR2 is SNEGSKA (reference sequence). Here the CDR3 reads CSARERQGADTQYF. The CDR3, as DNA: TGCAGTGCTAGAGAACGACAGGGGGCAGATACGCAGTATTTT.

The V gene is TRBV5-1, the J gene TRBJ2-4, with 9 nucleotides matching TRBD1. The J call is in doubt because the DNA end fits TRBJ2-7 better. This CDR3 contains 13 residues. Germline CDR1 reads SGHRS; CDR2 reads YFSETQ. The CDR3 here is CASNPGQGYEQYF. The DNA for the CDR3 is TGCGCCAGCAACCCGGGACAGGGCTACGAGCAGTACTTC.

This clonotype was recorded only once. This chain joins TRBV4-2 and TRBJ1-2; 7 nucleotides match TRBD1. The CDR3 covers 15 residues. Trimming cost V 5 bases and J 4 bases; bases outside gene matches: 10. The germline CDR1 and CDR2 sequences are LGHNA and YNFKEQ. CDR3 amino acids: CASSAGQLLFYGYTF. The CDR3 DNA reads TGTGCCAGCAGCGCGGGACAGCTCCTATTCTATGGCTACACCTTC.

Concerning this clonotype itself: This clone may be a read error of a much larger clone one base away. The chain links TRBV4-2 to TRBJ2-5; TRBD2 matches at 7 bases. This CDR3 has 13 amino acids. Per the germline V gene, CDR1 is LGHNA and CDR2 is YNFKEQ. The CDR3 reads CASSQGGGETRYF. The CDR3 DNA sequence: TGTGCCAGCAGCCAAGGCGGGGGAGAGACCCGGTACTTC.

The rearrangement uses TRBV18 and TRBJ1-2; 11 bases are a match to TRBD1. Looked up from germline, CDR1 is KGHSH and CDR2 is LQKENI. The CDR3 extends over 14 amino acids. J gave up 6 bases and V 6 bases, and 6 bases lay outside the gene matches. The CDR3 is CASSPGQGADGYTF. In DNA form, the CDR3 reads TGTGCCAGCTCTCCTGGACAGGGGGCAGATGGCTACACCTTC. Together with reference TRBV18 and TRBJ1-2, the CDR3 gives the full variable domain: NAGVMQNPRHLVRRRGQEARLRCSPMKGHSHVYWYRQLPEEGLKFMVYLQKENIIDESGMPKERFSAEFPKEGPSILRIQQVVRGDSAAYFCASSPGQGADGYTFGSGTRLTVV.

In DNA, the CDR3 is TGCGCCAGCAGCTTTCTTGACAGATCTTACGAGCAGTACTTC. Translation gives CASSFLDRSYEQYF. This rearrangement joins TRBV5-1 to TRBJ2-7; TRBD1 is a possible D gene (5 bases). The CDR3 extends over 14 amino acids. In germline, CDR1 is SGHRS, CDR2 YFSETQ. Trimming shortened V by 2 bases and J by 4 bases, and 13 bases separated the two germline ends.

This chain joins TRBV11-2 and TRBJ2-7; no firm D call. The germline CDR1 and CDR2 sequences are SGHAT and FQNNGV. This CDR3 is built from 13 residues. V dropped 5 bases and J dropped 3 bases, with 11 bases sitting between them. The DNA of the CDR3 is TGTGCCAGCAGCGCCGCCCCCTTCTACGAGCAGTACTTC. This gives the protein CASSAAPFYEQYF.

The genes are TRBV2 and TRBJ2-5; D gene ambiguous. The DNA end is a closer match to TRBJ2-7, so the J assignment may be wrong. The CDR3 has 10 amino acids. CDR1 and CDR2 (germline): SNHLY, FYNNEI. CDR3 sequence: CASSTDEQYF. In nucleotides, the CDR3 is TGTGCCAGCAGTACGGACGAGCAGTACTTC.

The chain joins TRBV5-6 to TRBJ1-6; D is unresolved. The CDR3 loop spans 16 amino acids. CDR1 is SGHDT and CDR2 is YYEEEE in the germline V gene. Trimming removed 3 bases from V and 2 bases from J, with 12 bases in between. The DNA of the CDR3 is TGTGCCAGCAGCTCAACAGTTGGTCCCTATAATTCACCCCTCCACTTT. It translates to CASSSTVGPYNSPLHF.